Below are 18 T cell receptor beta chains sequenced from a single sample in a study of tumor-infiltrating lymphocytes in primary liver carcinoma. Investigators took RNA and DNA out together from about 21-30 mg of unsorted bulk tissue. Researchers generated TCR beta cDNA from roughly 510 ng of total RNA, relying on a constant-region primer. Sequencing libraries for TCR beta derived from three nested multiplex PCR rounds that used slightly modified ARM-PCR. Investigators reported that the first two PCR rounds, at 10 to 11 cycles each, used TRBV1-TRBV30 forward primers with a C-beta reverse primer. TCRdb called the multiplex PCR reads again in MiXCR, with one record for every CDR3 protein. The profile shows some 32,000 distinct CDR3 sequences, 70% to 80% of them singletons. What was sequenced was liver tumor tissue from sampling region 5. Sample subset: tumor region T5, tumor centre. Receptors originate from a man aged 35 to 55 with primary liver carcinoma and hepatitis B virus infection.

This clonotype was counted a few times. This sequence joins TRBV7-3 and TRBJ2-1, with D tentatively TRBD1 or TRBD2 (6 bases each). Looked up from germline, CDR1 is SGHTA and CDR2 is FQGTGA. There are 14 residues in the CDR3. V lost 1 base and J lost 8, with 12 bases in between. The CDR3 is CASSLRGAGDEQFF. Here the CDR3 DNA reads TGTGCCAGCAGCTTAAGGGGGGCAGGGGATGAGCAGTTCTTC.

On this clonotype: At one end the junction does not follow the germline gene, possibly because of a read error. The chain is built from TRBV24-1 and TRBJ2-1, with a weak D call TRBD1 (6 bases). Germline CDR1 is KGHDR and CDR2 is SFDVKD. The CDR3 runs to 17 residues. Written as DNA, the CDR3 is TGTGCCACCAGTGATTTGCGCCGGGACAAGGGGGACAATGAGCAGTTGTTC. Translating gives CATSDLRRDKGDNEQLF.

Relative to its sample, this clonotype is medium-sized. This rearrangement joins TRBV29-1 to TRBJ2-7; D is possibly TRBD1 (5 bases). Trimming removed 6 bases at V and 5 bases at J, with 14 bases between. Germline-derived CDR1 and CDR2 are SQVTM and ANQGSEA. This CDR3 comprises 12 residues. CDR3 DNA: TGCAGCGTCGCCAGGGTTTTGGACGAGCAGTACTTC. This gives the protein CSVARVLDEQYF.

About this clonotype itself: A read error may produce the germline difference seen at one junction end. The gene calls are TRBV5-6 and TRBJ1-1; no clear D gene. This CDR3 is 16 amino acids long. Per the germline V gene, CDR1 is SGHDT and CDR2 is YYEEEE. The CDR3 DNA follows: TGTGTCAGCAGCCAGAATCACCCATACGGACGTGAGGGAGCTTTCTTT. Translation: CVSSQNHPYGREGAFF. The whole variable domain, filled in from reference TRBV5-6 and TRBJ1-1, reads DAGVTQSPTHLIKTRGQQVTLRCSPKSGHDTVSWYQQALGQGPQFIFQYYEEEERQRGNFPDRFSGHQFPNYSSELNVNALLLGDSALYLCVSSQNHPYGREGAFFGQGTRLTVV.

For this clonotype: This likely comes from a read error, as the CDR3 has no conserved phenylalanine or tryptophan at its end. This chain uses TRBV5-4 with TRBJ1-6; perhaps TRBD1 as D (6 bases). CDR1 is SGHNT and CDR2 is YYREEE in the germline V gene (reference sequence). The CDR3 is 13 amino acids. Trimming cost V 4 bases and J 14 bases, with 16 bases left between them. The CDR3 loop is CASSIESEGALHY. The DNA for the CDR3 is TGTGCCAGCAGCATAGAGTCGGAGGGGGCCCTCCACTAT.

By its share, this clonotype is medium-sized. CDR3 sequence reads: CASSTGLAGANEQFF. In DNA form, the CDR3 reads TGTGCCAGCAGCACGGGACTAGCGGGAGCCAATGAGCAGTTCTTC. The V and J genes are TRBV5-4 and TRBJ2-1, with 14 bases fitting TRBD2. This CDR3 has 15 residues. V gave up 4 bases and J gave up 6 bases; unmatched junction bases: 3. The germline gives CDR1 SGHNT, CDR2 YYREEE (reference sequence).

This clonotype was seen only once. This could be a read error, since a much larger clone is one nucleotide away. The CDR3 does not close with the conserved phenylalanine or tryptophan, likely indicating a read error. The limits of the CDR3 on the DNA are not certain, so only TCRdb's listed CDR3 is given. The rearrangement uses TRBV7-9 and TRBJ2-1; whether TRBD2, the table's D call, matches the DNA was not checked. The CDR3 is 15 amino acids long, termini counted. Per the germline V gene, CDR1 is SEHNR and CDR2 is FQNEAQ (reference sequence). CDR3 protein: CASILGGGDYGSEFL.

Concerning this clonotype itself: The junction departs from germline at one end; a sequencing error may be responsible. The chain couples TRBV11-1 to TRBJ2-3, with TRBD2 matching 8 bases. CDR3 length: 15 amino acids. CDR1 SGHAT and CDR2 FQDESV come from the germline V gene (reference sequence). The CDR3 nucleotides read TGCGTCAGCAGCCCGGGACTAGAGGGAGCAGATACGCAGTATTTT. The encoded protein is CVSSPGLEGADTQYF.

Notes on this clonotype: One end of the junction is discordant with germline, which a read error may explain. The chain links TRBV4-1 to TRBJ2-1, with 8 positions matching TRBD1. The CDR3 loop spans 15 amino acids. Germline CDR1 and CDR2: MGHRA and YSYEKL. The chain's CDR3 is CPSGLGQGAVGEQFF. The DNA for the CDR3 is TGCCCCAGCGGCCTAGGTCAGGGGGCGGTCGGTGAGCAGTTCTTC.

The gene calls are TRBV11-3 and TRBJ2-1; D gene unclear. The CDR3 extends over 16 amino acids. CDR1 SGHNT and CDR2 YENEEA come from the germline V gene. Trimming stripped 1 base from V and 1 base from J, with 11 bases between. The CDR3 sequence: CASSLGGRSSYNEQFF. In DNA, the CDR3 is TGTGCCAGCAGCTTAGGCGGACGGAGTTCCTACAATGAGCAGTTCTTC.

This clonotype turned up a few times. The missing conserved phenylalanine or tryptophan at the end of this CDR3 makes a read error likely. The DNA is left out, because the CDR3 cannot be placed on it with certainty; the CDR3 is given as TCRdb lists it. This chain links TRBV4-3 with TRBJ1-6; TRBD1 is the table's D call and was not checked against the DNA. The CDR3 is 16 residues long, ends included. The germline CDR1 and CDR2 sequences are LGHNA and YSLEER. CDR3 sequence: CASSQARGAVNSPPHI.

Details on this clonotype: Its ends do not fully match the called genes, so a read error is possible. V usage is TRBV11-3 and J usage is TRBJ2-1; no firm D call. The CDR3 covers 16 residues. Germline V lookup: CDR1 SGHNT, CDR2 YENEEA. CDR3 sequence (DNA): TGTGCCAGCAACTCAGGCGGCCGGAGTTCCTACAATGAGCAGTCCTTC. This sequence encodes CASNSGGRSSYNEQSF. Supplemented by reference TRBV11-3 and TRBJ2-1, the full variable domain reads EAGVVQSPRYKIIEKKQPVAFWCNPISGHNTLYWYLQNLGQGPELLIRYENEEAVDDSQLPKDRFSAERLKGVDSTLKIQPAELGDSAVYLCASNSGGRSSYNEQSFGPGTRLTVL.

Notes on this clonotype: The CDR3 ends on some other residue instead of the conserved phenylalanine or tryptophan, so this is likely a read error. V gene TRBV19 combines with J gene TRBJ2-1, with D perhaps TRBD2 (6 bases). The CDR3 extends over 17 amino acids. Trimming removed 5 bases from V and 3 bases from J, with 20 bases in between. The germline gives CDR1 LNHDA, CDR2 SQIVND (reference sequence). In DNA form, the CDR3 reads TGTGCCAGTAGTCCCCCTCGCCCGTTGGGAGGCTACAATGAGCAGTTCCTC. It is translated as CASSPPRPLGGYNEQFL.

As regards this clonotype: The junction departs from germline at one end; a sequencing error may be responsible. CDR3 DNA sequence: TGTGCCAGCAGCTTGGGAAGCAATGAGCCCCTGCATTTT. Protein product: CASSLGSNEPLHF. The chain uses TRBV5-4 and TRBJ1-5; no clear D. Per germline, CDR1 SGHNT and CDR2 YYREEE (reference sequence). This CDR3 is built from 13 residues.

Regarding this clonotype: A read error may account for a junction end that differs from germline. The chain joins TRBV5-6 to TRBJ2-5; D gene unclear. CDR3 size: 13 residues. Germline V gene lookup returns CDR1 SGHDT and CDR2 YYEEEE. This CDR3 reads CASGFDQQETPYF. CDR3 sequence (DNA): TGTGCCAGCGGCTTTGACCAGCAAGAGACCCCGTACTTC.

Comment on this clonotype: The junction does not match germline at one end; this may be a read error. The chain has TRBV29-1 and TRBJ2-5; 7 nucleotides align to TRBD1. Germline V gene lookup returns CDR1 SQVTM and CDR2 ANQGSEA. This CDR3 contains 13 residues. The CDR3 DNA follows: TGTGGCGTTCCCCAACAGGGGCGAGAGACCCAGTACTTC. Translating it yields CGVPQQGRETQYF.

About this clonotype: At one boundary the junction diverges from the germline segment, which might be a read error. In DNA, the CDR3 is TGTGCCAGCAGTCAATTAGCGGGTTTAACCACAGATAGGAAGTATTTC. It yields the protein CASSQLAGLTTDRKYF. The V gene is TRBV6-1, the J gene TRBJ2-3; 7 bases match TRBD2. Germline V gives CDR1 MNHNS, CDR2 SASEGT. There are 16 residues in the CDR3.

This chain links TRBV12-3 or TRBV12-4 with TRBJ2-7; D might be TRBD2 (5 bases). Deletions cut 10 bases from V and 3 bases from J, with 16 bases between. The CDR3 runs to 13 residues. CDR3 in amino acids: CATTGREYYEQYF. As DNA, the CDR3 is TGTGCCACCACTGGACGGGAATACTACGAGCAGTACTTC.